A selection of T cell receptor beta chains follows, all from one sample in a study of cytomegalovirus exposure and HLA in healthy donors. Sequencing used immunoSEQ multiplex PCR; TCRdb keeps in-frame clones, though not all of them. The table shows roughly 140,000 clones, with about 80% occurring only once. Specimen: PBMCs. Receptors were obtained from a woman aged 60 to 75 in good health and CMV-seropositive. CDR3s include the opening cysteine and the closing phenylalanine or tryptophan. A D gene is named only where the DNA matches it firmly. Clone sizes are given selectively: once, few, many, or a class where the clone is expanded.

-	TRBJ1-2	TRBV4-1	16	-	CACSPFAAKRGIGYTF	TGCGCCTGCAGCCCGTTTGCGGCTAAGCGAGGGATTGGCTACACCTTC
-	TRBJ1-1	TRBV6-6	15	TRBD1	CASSFRQGANTLTSF	TGTGCCAGCAGTTTCCGACAGGGGGCGAATACTCTAACATCTTTT
-	TRBJ2-3	TRBV19	14	-	CASSTGSSTDTQYF	TGTGCCAGTAGTACAGGGTCTAGCACAGATACGCAGTATTTT
-	TRBJ2-7	TRBV4-3	15	-	CASSQQRGGLGEQYF	TGCGCCAGCAGCCAACAAAGGGGGGGTCTGGGCGAGCAGTACTTC
-	TRBJ2-5	TRBV7-6	15	-	CASSLAPTPGETQYF	TGTGCCAGCAGCTTAGCGCCGACGCCCGGGGAGACCCAGTACTTC
few	TRBJ2-2	TRBV6-8	16	TRBD2	CASRAGLAGATGELFF	TGTGCCAGCAGAGCGGGACTAGCGGGAGCCACCGGGGAGCTGTTTTTT
-	TRBJ1-4	TRBV27	13	TRBD1	CASTDRGQEKLFF	TGTGCCAGCACTGACAGGGGGCAGGAAAAACTGTTTTTT
once	TRBJ2-1	TRBV30	18	TRBD2	CAWNHLTSGLAVGNEQFF	TGTGCCTGGAATCACCTTACTTCCGGACTAGCGGTAGGCAATGAGCAGTTCTTC
-	TRBJ2-7	TRBV11-3	13	-	CASSFTDSYEQYF	TGTGCCAGCAGCTTTACCGACAGCTACGAGCAGTACTTC
-	TRBJ2-1	TRBV14	16	-	CASSQVGGPIYNEQFF	TGTGCCAGCAGCCAAGTCGGGGGTCCCATCTACAATGAGCAGTTCTTC
-	TRBJ1-6	TRBV2	15	-	CASTGGSSYNSPLHF	TGTGCCAGCACCGGCGGCAGCTCCTATAATTCACCCCTCCACTTT
-	TRBJ2-5	TRBV7-9	15	-	CASSLSTGLQETQYF	TGTGCCAGCAGCCTCTCGACAGGACTCCAAGAGACCCAGTACTTC
-	TRBJ2-7	TRBV29-1	14	TRBD2	CSVSLAGGPYEQYF	TGCAGCGTTAGTCTAGCGGGAGGTCCGTACGAGCAGTACTTC
-	TRBJ2-7	TRBV7-9	18	TRBD2	CASGSWGGQPLISAEQYF	TGTGCCAGCGGATCCTGGGGAGGGCAACCGCTAATATCCGCCGAGCAGTACTTC
-	TRBJ2-7	TRBV19	13	TRBD2	CASEPSGKGEQYF	TGTGCCAGTGAGCCTAGCGGGAAGGGAGAGCAGTACTTC
-	TRBJ2-2	TRBV7-9	16	TRBD2	CASSLWGGENTGELFF	TGTGCCAGCAGCTTATGGGGGGGGGAAAACACCGGGGAGCTGTTTTTT
-	TRBJ1-4	TRBV5-1	14	-	CASSLASTNEKLFF	TGCGCCAGCAGCTTGGCCTCAACTAATGAAAAACTGTTTTTT
-	TRBJ1-3	TRBV7-8	16	-	CASSLVPPDTGNTIYF	TGTGCCAGCAGCTTAGTTCCACCCGACACTGGAAACACCATATATTTT
-	TRBJ1-1	TRBV10-3	15	-	CAISESGTMNTEAFF	TGTGCCATCAGTGAGTCGGGGACAATGAACACTGAAGCTTTCTTT
once	TRBJ1-6	TRBV6-5	16	-	CASSYSRSSYNSPLHF	TGTGCCAGCAGTTACTCGAGGTCGTCCTATAATTCACCCCTCCACTTT
once	TRBJ1-2	TRBV11-2	18	TRBD1	CASSLVQGDRRSNYGYTF	TGTGCCAGCAGCTTAGTTCAGGGGGACAGGCGGTCAAACTATGGCTACACCTTC
-	TRBJ2-7	TRBV7-9	16	TRBD1	CASSQLGTGASYEQYF	TGTGCCAGCAGCCAACTGGGGACAGGAGCCTCCTACGAGCAGTACTTC
-	TRBJ2-1	TRBV5-1	15	TRBD2	CASSLTSGRADEQFF	TGCGCCAGCAGCTTGACTAGCGGGAGGGCTGATGAGCAGTTCTTC
-	TRBJ1-2	TRBV4-2	15	-	CASSQDSRRDYGYTF	TGTGCCAGCAGCCAAGATTCCCGCAGGGATTATGGCTACACCTTC
-	TRBJ2-5	TRBV21-1	15	-	CASRDGTGVRETQYF	TGTGCCAGCAGGGACGGGACAGGGGTGAGGGAGACCCAGTACTTC
-	TRBJ2-7	TRBV11-2	11	-	CASSPGYEQYF	TGTGCCAGCAGCCCGGGGTACGAGCAGTACTTC
few	TRBJ2-3	TRBV9	17	TRBD2	CASSVGRTSGDTDTQYF	TGTGCCAGCAGCGTGGGTCGGACTAGCGGTGATACAGATACGCAGTATTTT
-	TRBJ2-1	TRBV4-3	14	-	CASSQVRGLSEQFF	TGCGCCAGCAGCCAAGTTAGAGGCTTGTCTGAGCAGTTCTTC
few	TRBJ2-3	TRBV6-4	13	-	CASSTGDTDTQYF	TGTGCCAGCAGCACTGGAGACACAGATACGCAGTATTTT
-	TRBJ2-6	TRBV5-1	14	-	CASSTEAGANVLTF	TGCGCCAGCAGCACCGAGGCTGGGGCCAACGTCCTGACTTTC
-	TRBJ1-4	TRBV6-6	14	TRBD1	CASSRRQGAEKLFF	TGTGCCAGCAGCCGACGACAGGGGGCGGAAAAACTGTTTTTT
-	TRBJ1-5	TRBV6-1	15	-	CASSERGGSNQPQHF	TGTGCCAGCAGTGAACGGGGGGGGAGCAATCAGCCCCAGCATTTT
-	TRBJ2-2	TRBV27	15	TRBD2	CASTLGGMNTGELFF	TGTGCCAGCACCCTGGGGGGGATGAACACCGGGGAGCTGTTTTTT
-	TRBJ1-2	TRBV2	17	TRBD1	CASGTPGGQAINYGYTF	TGTGCCAGCGGGACCCCGGGGGGACAGGCCATTAACTATGGCTACACCTTC
-	TRBJ2-7	TRBV7-3	13	-	CASSLKPDYEQYF	TGTGCCAGCAGCTTAAAGCCCGACTACGAGCAGTACTTC
-	TRBJ2-5	TRBV11-3	14	-	CASSLEPSWETQYF	TGTGCCAGCAGCTTGGAGCCCTCATGGGAGACCCAGTACTTC
-	TRBJ1-5	TRBV9	15	TRBD1	CASSGGTGTYQPQHF	TGTGCCAGCAGCGGGGGGACAGGAACCTATCAGCCCCAGCATTTT
once	TRBJ2-5	TRBV7-7	15	TRBD2	CASSLVGRDRETQYF	TGTGCTAGCAGCTTAGTGGGGAGGGATCGAGAGACCCAGTACTTC
-	TRBJ2-7	TRBV9	12	-	CASSDPRGEQYF	TGTGCCAGCAGCGACCCTAGGGGCGAGCAGTACTTC
-	TRBJ2-7	TRBV6-4	13	TRBD1	CATPGQGFYEQYF	TGTGCCACCCCGGGACAGGGTTTCTACGAGCAGTACTTC
-	TRBJ2-7	TRBV28	13	TRBD2	CASSSGGRYEQYF	TGTGCCAGCAGTTCGGGGGGACGGTACGAGCAGTACTTC
-	TRBJ2-5	TRBV5-8	15	-	CASSLADRAWETQYF	TGTGCCAGCAGCCTAGCGGACAGGGCGTGGGAGACCCAGTACTTC
-	TRBJ1-1	TRBV28	15	TRBD1	CASSPGGQWNTEAFF	TGTGCCAGCAGTCCCGGGGGACAGTGGAACACTGAAGCTTTCTTT
-	TRBJ2-7	TRBV2	14	TRBD2	CASSEARTSTVQYF	TGTGCCAGCAGTGAAGCGCGGACTAGTACAGTGCAGTACTTC
many	TRBJ2-1	TRBV2	16	TRBD2	CATSGSGREGQDEQFF	TGTGCCACCTCGGGATCGGGTCGGGAGGGCCAGGATGAGCAGTTCTTC
few	TRBJ2-5	TRBV7-2	14	-	CASSLATAQETQYF	TGTGCCAGCAGCTTAGCCACAGCACAAGAGACCCAGTACTTC
-	TRBJ1-1	TRBV4-1	17	-	CASSQAGGAHSSSKAFF	TGCGCCAGCAGCCAAGCGGGAGGGGCCCATTCTTCGTCCAAAGCTTTCTTT
-	TRBJ2-3	TRBV19	15	TRBD1	CASSRGQGAPDTQYF	TGTGCCAGTAGTCGGGGACAGGGGGCGCCGGATACGCAGTATTTT
-	TRBJ1-3	TRBV28	18	TRBD1	CASSLPSGTGGFGNTIYF	TGTGCCAGCAGCCTTCCCTCCGGGACAGGGGGCTTTGGAAACACCATATATTTT
-	TRBJ1-3	TRBV5-1	18	-	CASSPWGSGGLGGNTIYF	TGCGCCAGCAGCCCTTGGGGAAGTGGAGGGCTCGGTGGAAACACCATATATTTT
-	TRBJ1-5	TRBV19	14	-	CASSTTGSNQPQHF	TGTGCCAGTAGTACCACAGGTAGCAATCAGCCCCAGCATTTT
-	TRBJ2-3	TRBV6-5	14	TRBD1	CASSTARGTDTQYF	TGTGCCAGCAGCACCGCCAGGGGGACAGATACGCAGTATTTT